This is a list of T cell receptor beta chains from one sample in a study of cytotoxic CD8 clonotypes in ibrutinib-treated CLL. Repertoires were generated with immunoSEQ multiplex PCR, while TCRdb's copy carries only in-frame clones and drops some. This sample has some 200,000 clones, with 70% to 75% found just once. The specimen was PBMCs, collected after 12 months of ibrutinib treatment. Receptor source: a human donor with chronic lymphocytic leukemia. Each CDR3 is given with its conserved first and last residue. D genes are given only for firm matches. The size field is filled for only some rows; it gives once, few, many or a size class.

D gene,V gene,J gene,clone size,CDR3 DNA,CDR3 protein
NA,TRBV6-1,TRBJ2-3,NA,TGTGCCAGCAGTGAAGCGCTTCTAACCACAGATACGCAGTATTTT,CASSEALLTTDTQYF
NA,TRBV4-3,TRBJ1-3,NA,TGCGCCAGCAGCCAAGATCCCCGGGGGGCGCCCTCTGGAAACACCATATATTTT,CASSQDPRGAPSGNTIYF
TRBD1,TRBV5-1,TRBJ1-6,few,TGCGCCAGCACCGGACAGGGCGACAATTCACCCCTCCACTTT,CASTGQGDNSPLHF
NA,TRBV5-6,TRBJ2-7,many,TGTGCCAGCAGCCCGCTGAGAGTTTGGGGTAACGAGCAGTACTTC,CASSPLRVWGNEQYF
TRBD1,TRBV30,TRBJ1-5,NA,TGTGCCTGGCGGACAGGGTTACGTCAGCCCCAGCATTTT,CAWRTGLRQPQHF
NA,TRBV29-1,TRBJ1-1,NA,TGCAGCGTTGGGGACCCCTTTTTGGGGGCCACTGAAGCTTTCTTT,CSVGDPFLGATEAFF
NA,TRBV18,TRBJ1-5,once,TGTGCCAGCTCACAAGGTGCTGGAAATCAGCCCCAGCATTTT,CASSQGAGNQPQHF
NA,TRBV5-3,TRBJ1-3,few,TGTGCCAGAAGCTTGGAGGCATACTCTGGAAACACCATATATTTT,CARSLEAYSGNTIYF
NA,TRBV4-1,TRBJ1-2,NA,TGCGCCAGCAGCCAAGCCGGGGGCAACTATGGCTACACCTTC,CASSQAGGNYGYTF
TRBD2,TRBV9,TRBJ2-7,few,TGTGCCAGCAGCGTAGCCGGGACTAGCGGACGAATCGAGCAGTACTTC,CASSVAGTSGRIEQYF
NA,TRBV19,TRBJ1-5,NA,TGTGCCAGTAAGCGTGCAGGGAGGAGCAATCAGCCCCAGCATTTT,CASKRAGRSNQPQHF
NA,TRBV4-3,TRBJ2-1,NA,TGCGCCAGCAGCCAAGATTACCAGGGTCCCCTGTACAATGAGCAGTTCTTC,CASSQDYQGPLYNEQFF
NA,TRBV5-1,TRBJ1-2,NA,TGCGCCAGCAGCTGGGTAGGGGACTATGGCTACACCTTC,CASSWVGDYGYTF
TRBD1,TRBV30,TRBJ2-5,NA,TGTGCCTGGAGTAGAGGGGGCGCTGAAGAGACCCAGTACTTC,CAWSRGGAEETQYF
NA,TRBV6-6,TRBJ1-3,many,TGTGCCAGCAGTTACTTCTCGAGCACTGGAAACACCATATATTTT,CASSYFSSTGNTIYF
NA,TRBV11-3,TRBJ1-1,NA,TGTGCCAGCAGCTTGTCGGGGAACACTGAAGCTTTCTTT,CASSLSGNTEAFF
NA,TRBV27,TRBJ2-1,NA,TGTGCCAGCAGTCCAAAGGACGGACGGGGTCCAAATGAGCAGTTCTTC,CASSPKDGRGPNEQFF
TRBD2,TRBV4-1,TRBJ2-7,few,TGCGCCAGCAGCCCGGGAGGGACTAGCGGGTACGAGCAGTACTTC,CASSPGGTSGYEQYF
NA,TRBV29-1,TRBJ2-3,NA,TGCAGCGTTGAAGATTGGACAGATACGCAGTATTTT,CSVEDWTDTQYF
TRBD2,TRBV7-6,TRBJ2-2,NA,TGTGCCAGCAGTCCGGGACTAGCCTCCGGGGAGCTGTTTTTT,CASSPGLASGELFF
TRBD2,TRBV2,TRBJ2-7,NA,TGTGCCAGCAGCGTACTAGCGGGGGGGCCCTACGAGCAGTACTTC,CASSVLAGGPYEQYF
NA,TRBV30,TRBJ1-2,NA,TGTGCCCGTCGTTTCGGCGGAAATAACTATGGCTACACCTTC,CARRFGGNNYGYTF